This is a list of T cell receptor beta chains from one sample in a study of T cells after yellow fever vaccination. TCRdb re-called the 5' RACE reads through MiXCR, storing one row per CDR3 protein. The table shows about 400,000 distinct CDR3 sequences, with roughly 6.2% occurring only once. Here the sequenced sample was PBMCs, taken 5 days after the yellow fever booster vaccination. These receptors all come from a man aged 25-40 years who received the YFV17D yellow fever vaccine. Each CDR3 is given with its conserved first and last residue. Each record gives: clone size, J gene, V gene, D gene, CDR3 DNA, CDR3 protein. The D gene is left open where the match is weak. The size entry is marked missing in some rows and otherwise reads once, few, many or a size class.

NA,TRBJ2-1,TRBV4-3,NA,TGCGCCAGCAGCCAAGACCATGAGCAGTTCTTC,CASSQDHEQFF
many,TRBJ2-1,TRBV7-9,NA,TGTGCGGAGGGTACCAACAATGAGCAGTTCTTC,CAEGTNNEQFF
NA,TRBJ2-1,TRBV6-2/TRBV6-3,NA,TGTGCCAGCAGTTACTCCACCCTGATGGCGGGGACAAACAATGAGCAGTTCTTC,CASSYSTLMAGTNNEQFF
many,TRBJ2-1,TRBV6-5,NA,TGTGCCAGCAGTTACAGGGGCCAAGAGCAGTTCTTC,CASSYRGQEQFF
NA,TRBJ2-2,TRBV4-3,TRBD1,TGCGCCAGCAGCCAAGAGTATCCAGGGGGGAACACCGGGGAGCTGTTTTTT,CASSQEYPGGNTGELFF
NA,TRBJ1-2,TRBV5-6,NA,TGTGCCAGCAGCTTCGGTGGTTGGGGCTACACCTTC,CASSFGGWGYTF
many,TRBJ2-7,TRBV11-2,NA,TGTGCCAGCAGCTTAGATCAAAACTCAGCTAACGAGCAGTACTTC,CASSLDQNSANEQYF
many,TRBJ2-7,TRBV18,NA,TGTGCCAGCTCGCCCGACAGTAGCCCCCACGAGCAGTACTTC,CASSPDSSPHEQYF
many,TRBJ2-7,TRBV7-2,TRBD2,TGTGCCAGCAGCGTCGGGACTAGCGGGATAAGAGAGCAGTACTTC,CASSVGTSGIREQYF
many,TRBJ2-3,TRBV9,NA,TGTGCCAGCAGCGTAGAGGGTCCAGATACGCAGTATTTT,CASSVEGPDTQYF
NA,TRBJ1-2,TRBV4-3,NA,TGCGCCAGCAGCCAAGATCAAGGCAGGGGACCGTTAGGGGGCTACACCTTC,CASSQDQGRGPLGGYTF
many,TRBJ2-3,TRBV10-3,NA,TGTGCCATCAGTGAATCGGGGGGCACAGATACGCAGTATTTT,CAISESGGTDTQYF
NA,TRBJ2-7,TRBV7-2,TRBD2,TGTGCCAGCAGCTTAAGGACTAGCGGTTTGAGCTCCTACGAGCAGTACTTC,CASSLRTSGLSSYEQYF
few,TRBJ2-7,TRBV4-1,NA,TGCGCCAGCAGCCTTGGGCCAGGGATGTACGAGCAGTACTTC,CASSLGPGMYEQYF
many,TRBJ1-3,TRBV10-3,NA,TGTGCCATCAGTCTTGCCTACTCTGGAAACACCATATATTTT,CAISLAYSGNTIYF
few,TRBJ1-5,TRBV18,NA,TGTGCCAGCTCACTCTCAGGATGGAATCAGCCCCAGCATTTT,CASSLSGWNQPQHF
many,TRBJ2-1,TRBV11-2,TRBD2,TGTGCCAGCAGCTTCGGTACTAGCGGATTATTCTTC,CASSFGTSGLFF
many,TRBJ2-5,TRBV28,NA,TGTGCCAGTCAGGGACAACCAGAGACCCAGTACTTC,CASQGQPETQYF
few,TRBJ1-2,TRBV30,TRBD1,TGTGCCTGGTCGGGACAGCACTATGGCTACACCTTC,CAWSGQHYGYTF
many,TRBJ2-3,TRBV15,TRBD2,TGTGCCACCAGCAGGCCCGGGGCGGGGGCAGATACGCAGTATTTT,CATSRPGAGADTQYF
many,TRBJ2-2,TRBV7-2,NA,TGTGCCAGCAGCCCCCAGGCGGGGACCGGGGAGCTGTTTTTT,CASSPQAGTGELFF
NA,TRBJ2-1,TRBV20-1,NA,TGCTGTGCTAGAGGGATGTCTGGCGGTAGCTCCTACAATGAGCAGTTCTTC,CCARGMSGGSSYNEQFF
NA,TRBJ2-7,TRBV9,NA,TGTGCCAGCAGCCCAGGGGCTGCAATGTCCTACGAGCAGTACTTC,CASSPGAAMSYEQYF
NA,TRBJ2-5,TRBV5-1,TRBD2,TGCGCCAGCAGCCGGACGATAGCGGGAGCCCAAGAGACCCAGTACTTC,CASSRTIAGAQETQYF